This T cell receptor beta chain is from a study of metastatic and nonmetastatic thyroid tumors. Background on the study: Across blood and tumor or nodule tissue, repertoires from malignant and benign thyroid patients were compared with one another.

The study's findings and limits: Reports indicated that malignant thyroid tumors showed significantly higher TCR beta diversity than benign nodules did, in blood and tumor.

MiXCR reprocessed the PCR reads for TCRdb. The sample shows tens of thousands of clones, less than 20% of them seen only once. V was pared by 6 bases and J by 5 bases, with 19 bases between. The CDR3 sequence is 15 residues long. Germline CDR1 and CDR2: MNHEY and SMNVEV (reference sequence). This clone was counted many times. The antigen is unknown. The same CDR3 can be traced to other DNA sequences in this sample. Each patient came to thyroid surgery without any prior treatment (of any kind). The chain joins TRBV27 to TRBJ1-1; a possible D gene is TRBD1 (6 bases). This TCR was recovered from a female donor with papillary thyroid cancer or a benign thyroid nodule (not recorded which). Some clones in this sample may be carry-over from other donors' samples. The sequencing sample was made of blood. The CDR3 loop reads CASSRPGQGGTEAFF. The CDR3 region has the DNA TGTGCCAGCAGCCGACCGGGACAAGGAGGAACTGAAGCTTTCTTT.